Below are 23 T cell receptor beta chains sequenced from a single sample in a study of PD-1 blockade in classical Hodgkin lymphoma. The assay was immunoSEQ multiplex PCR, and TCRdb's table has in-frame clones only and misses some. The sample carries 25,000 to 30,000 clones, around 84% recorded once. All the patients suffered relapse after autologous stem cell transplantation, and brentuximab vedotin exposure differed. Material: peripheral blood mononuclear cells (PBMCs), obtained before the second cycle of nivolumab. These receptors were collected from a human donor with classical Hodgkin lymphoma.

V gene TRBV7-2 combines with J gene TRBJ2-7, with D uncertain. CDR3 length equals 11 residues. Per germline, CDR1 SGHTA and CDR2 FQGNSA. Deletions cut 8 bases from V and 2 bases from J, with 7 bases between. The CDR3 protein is CASGQPYEQYF. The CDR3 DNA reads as TGTGCCAGCGGGCAGCCCTACGAGCAGTACTTC.

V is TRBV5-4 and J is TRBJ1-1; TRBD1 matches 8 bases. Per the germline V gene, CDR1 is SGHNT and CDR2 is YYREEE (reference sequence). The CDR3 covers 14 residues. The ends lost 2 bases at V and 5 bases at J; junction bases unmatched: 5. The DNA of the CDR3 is TGTGCCAGCAGCTTTCAGGGGGCTGGGACTGAAGCTTTCTTT. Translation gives CASSFQGAGTEAFF.

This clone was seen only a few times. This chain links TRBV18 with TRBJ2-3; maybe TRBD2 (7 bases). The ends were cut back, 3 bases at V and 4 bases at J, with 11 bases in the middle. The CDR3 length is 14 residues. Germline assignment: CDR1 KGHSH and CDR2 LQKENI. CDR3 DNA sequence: TGTGCCAGCTCACCGGCCGGGGGGCCAGATACGCAGTATTTT. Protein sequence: CASSPAGGPDTQYF.

CDR3 nucleotides: TGTGCCAGTAGTATCGGGGGAAACACCGGGGAGCTGTTTTTT. Protein sequence: CASSIGGNTGELFF. The rearrangement joins TRBV19 to TRBJ2-2; a possible D gene is TRBD2 (6 bases). The germline V gene encodes CDR1 LNHDA and CDR2 SQIVND (reference sequence). V was shortened by 3 bases and J by 2 bases, with 7 bases between the two germline ends. The CDR3 totals 14 residues.

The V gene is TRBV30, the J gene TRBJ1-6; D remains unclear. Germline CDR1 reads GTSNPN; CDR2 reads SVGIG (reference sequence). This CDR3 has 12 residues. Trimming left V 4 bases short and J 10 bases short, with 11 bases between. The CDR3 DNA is TGTGCCTGGAAGCGGACGGCGTCACCCCTCCACTTT. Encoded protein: CAWKRTASPLHF.

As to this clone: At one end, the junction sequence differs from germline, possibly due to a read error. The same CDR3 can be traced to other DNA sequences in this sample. The CDR3 sequence is CASSRVGRNGNTIYF. CDR3 DNA: TGCGCCAGTAGTAGAGTGGGGCGAAACGGAAACACCATATATTTT. V usage is TRBV19 and J usage is TRBJ1-3; TRBD1 might be the D (5 bases). Germline lookup yields CDR1 LNHDA and CDR2 SQIVND (reference sequence). This CDR3 spans 15 amino acids.

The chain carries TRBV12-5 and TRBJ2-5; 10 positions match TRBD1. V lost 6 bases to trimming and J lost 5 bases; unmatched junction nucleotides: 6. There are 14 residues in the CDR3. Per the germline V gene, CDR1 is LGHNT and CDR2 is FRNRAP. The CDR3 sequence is CASGPGQGVETQYF. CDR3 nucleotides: TGTGCTAGTGGGCCCGGACAGGGGGTGGAGACCCAGTACTTC.

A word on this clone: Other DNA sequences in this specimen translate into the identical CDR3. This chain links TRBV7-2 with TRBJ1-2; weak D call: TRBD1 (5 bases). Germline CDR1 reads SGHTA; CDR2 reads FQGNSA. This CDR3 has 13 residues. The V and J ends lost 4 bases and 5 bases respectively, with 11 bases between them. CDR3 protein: CASSSGQGYGYTF. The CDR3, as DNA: TGTGCCAGCAGCTCAGGACAAGGGTATGGCTACACCTTC.

For the CDR3, the DNA is TGTGCCAGCAGCACAGATCTCTACGAGCAGTACTTC. It codes for CASSTDLYEQYF. The chain has TRBV2 and TRBJ2-7; no clear D. Deletions cut 6 bases from V and 3 bases from J, with 9 bases between. CDR3 length: 12 residues. Per germline, CDR1 SNHLY and CDR2 FYNNEI. Supplemented by reference TRBV2 and TRBJ2-7, the full variable domain reads EPEVTQTPSHQVTQMGQEVILRCVPISNHLYFYWYRQILGQKVEFLVSFYNNEISEKSEIFDDQFSVERPDGSNFTLKIRSTKLEDSAMYFCASSTDLYEQYFGPGTRLTVT.

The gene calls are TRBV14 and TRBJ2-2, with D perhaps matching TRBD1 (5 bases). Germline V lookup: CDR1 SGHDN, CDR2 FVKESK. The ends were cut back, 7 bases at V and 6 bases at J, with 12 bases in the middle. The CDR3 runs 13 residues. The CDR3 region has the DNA TGTGCCAGCACTCAGGGTCTGGCCGGGGAGCTGTTTTTT. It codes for CASTQGLAGELFF.

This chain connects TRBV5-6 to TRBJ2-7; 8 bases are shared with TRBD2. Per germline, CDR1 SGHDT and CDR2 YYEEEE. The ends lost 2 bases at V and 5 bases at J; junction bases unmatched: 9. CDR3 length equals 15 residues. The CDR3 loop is CASSFTGTSVNEQYF. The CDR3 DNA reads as TGTGCCAGCAGCTTTACCGGGACTAGTGTCAACGAGCAGTACTTC.

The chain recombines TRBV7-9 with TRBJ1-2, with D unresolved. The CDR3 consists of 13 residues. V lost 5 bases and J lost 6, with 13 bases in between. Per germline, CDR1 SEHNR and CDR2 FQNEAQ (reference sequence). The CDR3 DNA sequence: TGTGCCAGCAGCCGTGTGAGGGTAGATGGCTACACCTTC. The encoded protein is CASSRVRVDGYTF. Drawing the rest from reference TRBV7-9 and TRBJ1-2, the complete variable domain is DTGVSQNPRHKITKRGQNVTFRCDPISEHNRLYWYRQTLGQGPEFLTYFQNEAQLEKSRLLSDRFSAERPKGSFSTLEIQRTEQGDSAMYLCASSRVRVDGYTFGSGTRLTVV.

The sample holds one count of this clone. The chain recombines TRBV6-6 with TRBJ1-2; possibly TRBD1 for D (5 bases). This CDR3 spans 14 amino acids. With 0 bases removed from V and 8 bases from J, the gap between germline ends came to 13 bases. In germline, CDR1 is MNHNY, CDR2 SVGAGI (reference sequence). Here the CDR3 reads CASSYSLSRQGYTF. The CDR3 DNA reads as TGTGCCAGCAGTTACTCACTGAGTAGACAGGGCTACACCTTC.

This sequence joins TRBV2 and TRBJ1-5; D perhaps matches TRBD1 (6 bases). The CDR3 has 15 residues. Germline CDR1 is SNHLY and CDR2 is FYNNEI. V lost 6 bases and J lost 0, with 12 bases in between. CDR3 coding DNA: TGTGCCAGCAGGGAACAGGGTTATAGCAATCAGCCCCAGCATTTT. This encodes CASREQGYSNQPQHF.

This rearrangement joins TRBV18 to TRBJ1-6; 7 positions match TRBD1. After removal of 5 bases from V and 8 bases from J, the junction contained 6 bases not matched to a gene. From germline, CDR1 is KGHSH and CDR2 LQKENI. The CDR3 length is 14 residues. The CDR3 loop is CASSLGQTDSPLHF. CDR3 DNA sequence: TGTGCCAGCTCATTGGGACAGACGGATTCACCCCTCCACTTT. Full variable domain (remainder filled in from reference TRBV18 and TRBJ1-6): NAGVMQNPRHLVRRRGQEARLRCSPMKGHSHVYWYRQLPEEGLKFMVYLQKENIIDESGMPKERFSAEFPKEGPSILRIQQVVRGDSAAYFCASSLGQTDSPLHFGNGTRLTVT.

The CDR3 DNA sequence: TGCGCCAGCAGCCCGCAACTGACCCGGGGGTCAGGTGAAAAACTGTTTTTT. Residues: CASSPQLTRGSGEKLFF. The chain joins TRBV5-1 to TRBJ1-4; D may be TRBD1 (5 bases). Germline values: CDR1 SGHRS, CDR2 YFSETQ. The CDR3 extends over 17 amino acids. Trimming cost V 4 bases and J 7 bases, with 23 bases left between them. Looking up the rest from reference TRBV5-1 and TRBJ1-4 gives the full variable domain: KAGVTQTPRYLIKTRGQQVTLSCSPISGHRSVSWYQQTPGQGLQFLFEYFSETQRNKGNFPGRFSGRQFSNSRSEMNVSTLELGDSALYLCASSPQLTRGSGEKLFFGSGTQLSVL.

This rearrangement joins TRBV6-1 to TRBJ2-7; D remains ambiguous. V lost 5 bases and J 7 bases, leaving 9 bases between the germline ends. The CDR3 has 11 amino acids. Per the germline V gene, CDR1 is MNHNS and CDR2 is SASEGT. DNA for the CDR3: TGTGCCAGCAGTTACAGAACAGAGCAGTACTTC. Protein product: CASSYRTEQYF.

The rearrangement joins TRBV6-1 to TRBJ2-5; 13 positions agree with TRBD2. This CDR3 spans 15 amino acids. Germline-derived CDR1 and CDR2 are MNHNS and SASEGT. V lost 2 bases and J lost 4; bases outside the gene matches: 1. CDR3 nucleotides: TGTGCCAGCAGTGAAACTAGCGGGGGGGCAGAGACCCAGTACTTC. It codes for CASSETSGGAETQYF.

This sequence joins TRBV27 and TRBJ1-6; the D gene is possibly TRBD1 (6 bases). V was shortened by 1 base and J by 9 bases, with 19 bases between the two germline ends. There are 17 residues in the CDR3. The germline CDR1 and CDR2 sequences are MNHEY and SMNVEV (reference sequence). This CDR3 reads CASSLYPPGEGSSPLHF. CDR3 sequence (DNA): TGTGCCAGCAGTTTATACCCACCAGGGGAAGGGTCTTCACCCCTCCACTTT.

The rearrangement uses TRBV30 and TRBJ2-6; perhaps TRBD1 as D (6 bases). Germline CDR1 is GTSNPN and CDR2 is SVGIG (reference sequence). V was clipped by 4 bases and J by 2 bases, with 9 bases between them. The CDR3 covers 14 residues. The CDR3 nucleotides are TGTGCCTGGAAACAGGGCCCTGGGGCCAACGTCCTGACTTTC. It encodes CAWKQGPGANVLTF.

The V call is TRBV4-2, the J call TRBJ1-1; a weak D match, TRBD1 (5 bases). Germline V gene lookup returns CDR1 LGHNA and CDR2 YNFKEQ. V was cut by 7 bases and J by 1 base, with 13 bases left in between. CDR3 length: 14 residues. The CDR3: CASTGAGGNTEAFF. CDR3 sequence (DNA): TGTGCCAGCACCGGAGCCGGGGGGAACACTGAAGCTTTCTTT.

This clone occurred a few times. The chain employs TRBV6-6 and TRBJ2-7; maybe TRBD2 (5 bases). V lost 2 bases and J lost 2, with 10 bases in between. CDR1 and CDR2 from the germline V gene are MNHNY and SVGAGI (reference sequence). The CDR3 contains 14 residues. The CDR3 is CASSYRRGAYEQYF. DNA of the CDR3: TGTGCCAGCAGTTACCGACGGGGTGCCTACGAGCAGTACTTC.

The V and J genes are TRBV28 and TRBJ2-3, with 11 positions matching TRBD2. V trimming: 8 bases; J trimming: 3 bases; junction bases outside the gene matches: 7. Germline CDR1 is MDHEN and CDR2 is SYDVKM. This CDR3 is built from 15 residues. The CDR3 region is CASLVAGGRTDTQYF. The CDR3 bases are TGTGCCAGCCTAGTAGCGGGGGGGAGAACAGATACGCAGTATTTT.